These T cell receptor beta chains were read from a single sample in a study of blood T cells in healthy people across ages. TCRdb reprocessed the 5' RACE reads with MiXCR, giving one entry per CDR3 protein. Among hundreds of thousands of distinct CDR3 sequences listed, about 51% were seen once. The sequenced sample consisted of blood. All receptors derive from an elderly woman in good health. Both conserved end residues are part of each CDR3. A D gene is named only where the DNA matches it firmly. Size is omitted from some rows. Given values are once, few, many or a class for expanded clones.

>NA|few|TRBV20-1|TRBJ2-5
TGCAGTGCTAGGGAGACCCGGGGTTTGCAAGAGACCCAGTACTTC
CSARETRGLQETQYF
>NA|NA|TRBV3-1|TRBJ2-7
TGTGCCAGCAGCCAAGGGGAACGGAGTTACAATGAGCAGTACTTC
CASSQGERSYNEQYF
>NA|NA|TRBV20-1|TRBJ2-5
TGCAGTGCTACCCCGGCCACTAGCTTCGTCCCGACCCAGTACTTC
CSATPATSFVPTQYF
>TRBD2|many|TRBV28|TRBJ2-3
TGTGCCAGCAGTTCTCAGCGCCCTGGGACTAGCGGGGGGCTAGATACGCAGTATTTT
CASSSQRPGTSGGLDTQYF
>NA|NA|TRBV9|TRBJ1-2
TGTGCCAGCAGCGTCACCGGGACAAGCCCTAGCTATGGCTACACCTTC
CASSVTGTSPSYGYTF
>NA|NA|TRBV29-1|TRBJ2-3
TGCAGCGTTGGAGGGGGGGGGCCAGGAGATACGCAGTATTTT
CSVGGGGPGDTQYF
>NA|few|TRBV27|TRBJ2-3
TGTGCCAGCACCCTCTCGCGGTCCACAGATACGCAGTATTTT
CASTLSRSTDTQYF
>NA|once|TRBV15|TRBJ1-2
TGTGCCACCAGCACCGCCCGCTATGGCTACACCTTC
CATSTARYGYTF
>TRBD2|NA|TRBV20-1|TRBJ2-7
TGCAGTGCTCTCTCCGGGACTAGCGGGGGGGCTCGGAGGTCCTACAATGAGCAGTACTTC
CSALSGTSGGARRSYNEQYF
>NA|NA|TRBV4-2|TRBJ2-3
TGTGCCAGCAGCCAAACCGAGAGGGGTACGCAGTATTTT
CASSQTERGTQYF
>TRBD1|NA|TRBV12-3/TRBV12-4|TRBJ1-4
TGTGCCAGCAGTTTCGGGACAGGGGATGAAAAACTGTTTTTT
CASSFGTGDEKLFF
>NA|NA|TRBV5-1|TRBJ2-1
TGCGCCAGCAGCTGGGGGCCCCCGGGAGAGCAGTTCTTC
CASSWGPPGEQFF
>TRBD1|NA|TRBV29-1|TRBJ2-5
TGCAGTGCTTCGGGGACAGGGACATACGGGCAGTACTTC
CSASGTGTYGQYF
>TRBD2|NA|TRBV12-3/TRBV12-4|TRBJ2-2
TGTGCCAGCAGTTTCCTAGCGGGAACCGGGGAGCTGTTTTTT
CASSFLAGTGELFF
>NA|NA|TRBV4-3|TRBJ2-6
TGCGCCAGCAGCCAAGATCGGTACGGCCAGTCTGGGGCCAACGTCCTGACTTTC
CASSQDRYGQSGANVLTF
>NA|once|TRBV18|TRBJ2-7
TGTGCCAGCTCAGCTCGGACGGTCGTGACTCCCGAGCAGTACTTC
CASSARTVVTPEQYF
>NA|NA|TRBV29-1|TRBJ1-1
TGCAGCGTTGTGGGGCCCGGGGAAGCTTTCTTT
CSVVGPGEAFF
>TRBD2|once|TRBV20-1|TRBJ2-5
TGCAGTGCTAGAGATCCCCGCGGGAGACAAGAGACCCAGTACTTC
CSARDPRGRQETQYF
>NA|NA|TRBV5-1|TRBJ2-3
TGCGCCAGCAGCTTGGAACCGGGGTTGCCAGATACGCAGTATTTT
CASSLEPGLPDTQYF
>NA|once|TRBV13|TRBJ2-2
TGTGCCAGCAGCCTATCCGGGACTTTCGCCGGCGAGCTGTTTTTT
CASSLSGTFAGELFF
>NA|NA|TRBV6-6|TRBJ2-5
TGTGCCAGCAGCTCGGCCTACCAAGGGACCCAGTACTTC
CASSSAYQGTQYF
>NA|NA|TRBV7-9|TRBJ2-1
TGTGCCAGCAGCGTCCTCTATGAGCAGTTCTTC
CASSVLYEQFF
>NA|NA|TRBV5-1|TRBJ2-5
TGCGCCAGCAGCTTTGCAGGAAGGGCCCAAGAGACCCAGTACTTC
CASSFAGRAQETQYF
>NA|many|TRBV12-3/TRBV12-4|TRBJ2-4
TGTGCCAGCAGTTCCCGCAAAAACATTCAGTACTTC
CASSSRKNIQYF
>NA|NA|TRBV10-3|TRBJ2-3
TGTGCCAGAATAATCACCCACACAGATACGCAGTATTTT
CARIITHTDTQYF
>TRBD2|many|TRBV27|TRBJ2-4
TGTGCCAGCAGTTTATCGGGCGCGGGAGGGCTAGCCAAAAACATTCAGTACTTC
CASSLSGAGGLAKNIQYF
>NA|few|TRBV3-1|TRBJ2-1
TGTGCCAGCAGCCAAGGGGCCAACTCCTACAATGAGCAGTTCTTC
CASSQGANSYNEQFF
>NA|many|TRBV6-2/TRBV6-3|TRBJ2-7
TGTGCCAGCAATTTTTGGCCGGACAGCTCCTACGAGCAGTACTTC
CASNFWPDSSYEQYF
>TRBD1|many|TRBV12-3/TRBV12-4|TRBJ1-2
TGTGCCAGCAGTGGGACAGGCGGAGGCTACACCTTC
CASSGTGGGYTF
>NA|NA|TRBV7-2|TRBJ2-5
TGTGCCAGCAGCTTAAGTTCTAACGCCCAGTACTTC
CASSLSSNAQYF
>NA|NA|TRBV25-1|TRBJ2-7
TGTGCCAGCAGTTGGTTGCGGGGGCATCCCTACGAGCAGTACTTC
CASSWLRGHPYEQYF
>TRBD1|NA|TRBV3-1|TRBJ1-1
TGTGCCAGCAGCCCGATTTTCTACAGGGGAATGAACACTGAAGCTTTCTTT
CASSPIFYRGMNTEAFF
>TRBD1|once|TRBV9|TRBJ2-3
TGTGCCAGCAGCGTAGCTCGGACAGGTAGGGATACGCAGTATTTT
CASSVARTGRDTQYF
>NA|many|TRBV12-3/TRBV12-4|TRBJ2-4
TGTGCCAGCAGTTTTATGCGGAACAAAAACATTCAGTACTTC
CASSFMRNKNIQYF
>NA|NA|TRBV6-5|TRBJ2-5
TGTGCCAGCACCCGCCGGGGCGGCGGGGTAGAGACCCAGTACTTC
CASTRRGGGVETQYF